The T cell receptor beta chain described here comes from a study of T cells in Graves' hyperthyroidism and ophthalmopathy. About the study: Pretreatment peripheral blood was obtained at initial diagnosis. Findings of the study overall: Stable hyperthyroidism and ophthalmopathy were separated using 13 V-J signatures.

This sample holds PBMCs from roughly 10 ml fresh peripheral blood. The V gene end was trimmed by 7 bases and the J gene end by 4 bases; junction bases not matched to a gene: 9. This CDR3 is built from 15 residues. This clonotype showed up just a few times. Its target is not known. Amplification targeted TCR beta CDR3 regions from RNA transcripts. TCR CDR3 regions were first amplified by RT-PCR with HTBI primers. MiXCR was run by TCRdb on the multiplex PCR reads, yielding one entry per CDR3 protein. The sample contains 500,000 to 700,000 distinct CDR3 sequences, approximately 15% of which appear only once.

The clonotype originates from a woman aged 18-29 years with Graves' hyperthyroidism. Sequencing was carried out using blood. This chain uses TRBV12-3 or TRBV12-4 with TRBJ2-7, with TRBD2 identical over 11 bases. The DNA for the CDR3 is TGTGCCAGCACCCCTAGCGGGAGGCACGTGTACGAGCAGTACTTC. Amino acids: CASTPSGRHVYEQYF.